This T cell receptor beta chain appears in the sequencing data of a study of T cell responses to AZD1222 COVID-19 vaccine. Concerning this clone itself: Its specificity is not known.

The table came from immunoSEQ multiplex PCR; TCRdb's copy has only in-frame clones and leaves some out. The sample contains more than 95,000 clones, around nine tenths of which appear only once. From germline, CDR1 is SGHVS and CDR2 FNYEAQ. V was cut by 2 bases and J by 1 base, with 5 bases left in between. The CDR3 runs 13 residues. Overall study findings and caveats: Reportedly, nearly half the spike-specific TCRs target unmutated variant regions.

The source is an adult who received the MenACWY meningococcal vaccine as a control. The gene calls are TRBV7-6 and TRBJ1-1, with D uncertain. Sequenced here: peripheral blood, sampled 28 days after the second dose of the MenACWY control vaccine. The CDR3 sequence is CASSLRPNTEAFF. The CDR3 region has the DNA TGTGCCAGCAGCTTACGGCCGAACACTGAAGCTTTCTTT.